The sequence of this T cell receptor (beta chain) was determined in a study of blood T cell repertoires in COVID-19. Study details: Some COVID-19 samples were acute and others convalescent; all came from the United States, Italy and Spain.

Only in-frame clones appear in the TCRdb table, and some are missing; sequencing was by immunoSEQ multiplex PCR. The table has 150,000 or so clones, about 83% seen once; the top ten hold 12%. The material sequenced was peripheral blood. This TCR came from a woman aged 55-69 years with COVID-19, enrolled during active disease.

DNA for the CDR3: TGTGCCAGTAGTGCCTCAGACAGGCGTCTCACAGATACGCAGTATTTT. This translates into CASSASDRRLTDTQYF. The chain uses TRBV19 and TRBJ2-3, with a weak D call TRBD1 (6 bases). Germline V gene lookup returns CDR1 LNHDA and CDR2 SQIVND (reference sequence). The ends were cut back, 5 bases at V and 2 bases at J, with 17 bases in the middle. The CDR3 has 16 amino acids.